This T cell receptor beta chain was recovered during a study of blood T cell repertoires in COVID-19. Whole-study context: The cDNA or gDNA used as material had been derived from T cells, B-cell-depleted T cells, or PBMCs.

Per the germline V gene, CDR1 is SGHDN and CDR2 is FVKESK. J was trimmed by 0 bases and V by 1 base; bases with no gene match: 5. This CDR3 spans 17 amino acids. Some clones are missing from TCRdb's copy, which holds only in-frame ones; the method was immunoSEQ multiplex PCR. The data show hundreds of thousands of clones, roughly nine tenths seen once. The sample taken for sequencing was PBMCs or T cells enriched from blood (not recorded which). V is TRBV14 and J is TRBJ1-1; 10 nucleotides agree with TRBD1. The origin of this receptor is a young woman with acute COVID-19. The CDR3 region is CASSQVGTGVLNTEAFF. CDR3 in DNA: TGTGCCAGCAGCCAAGTAGGGACAGGGGTGTTGAACACTGAAGCTTTCTTT. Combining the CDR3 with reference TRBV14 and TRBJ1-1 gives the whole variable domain EAGVTQFPSHSVIEKGQTVTLRCDPISGHDNLYWYRRVMGKEIKFLLHFVKESKQDESGMPNNRFLAERTGGTYSTLKVQPAELEDSGVYFCASSQVGTGVLNTEAFFGQGTRLTVV.